This T cell receptor beta chain was retrieved from a study of beta chain features in type 1 diabetes. Study context: Cell yields, gender and age were comparable in patients and healthy donors.

V lost 1 base to trimming and J lost 0 bases, with 6 bases between them. Germline CDR1 reads SGHDN; CDR2 reads FVKESK. The CDR3 runs 14 residues. The authors reverse transcribed all of the isolated RNA, so sequencing captured expressed TCRB transcripts. TCRdb keeps only in-frame clones here, not all; method: immunoSEQ multiplex PCR. The table lists 140,000 to 150,000 clones, under 60% of them singletons. The chain uses TRBV14 and TRBJ1-1, with no clear D. The source is a man aged 18 to 30 in good health. Sequenced sample: Tregs from blood. In nucleotides, the CDR3 is TGTGCCAGCAGCCAAGGACACCTGAACACTGAAGCTTTCTTT. This encodes CASSQGHLNTEAFF.